The rows below give T cell receptor beta chains drawn from one sample of a study of CD8 T cells in ankylosing spondylitis. TCRdb re-analysed the 5' RACE reads in MiXCR, keeping a single row per CDR3 protein. The sample contains approximately 440,000 distinct CDR3 sequences, over 15% of which appear only once. Sequenced input: blood, either unsorted or a sorted T cell fraction (not recorded which). The source of these receptors is a male donor with ankylosing spondylitis. The CDR3 runs from the conserved cysteine through the conserved F or W. D genes are given only for firm matches. Expanded clones are given a class, and other clones once, few, many or no size at all.

cdr3_nt	cdr3_aa	clone_size	d_call	v_call	j_call	cdr3_length
TGCGCCAGCAGAAGGCAGGAAGGAGAAAAACTGTTTTTT	CASRRQEGEKLFF	.	.	TRBV5-1	TRBJ1-4	13
TGTGCCTGGAGTGTGACGACAGGAAACACTGAAGCTTTCTTT	CAWSVTTGNTEAFF	many	.	TRBV30	TRBJ1-1	14
TGTGCCAGCAGCCGGTGGGATTTGAACACTGAAGCTTTCTTT	CASSRWDLNTEAFF	many	.	TRBV4-2	TRBJ1-1	14
TGCAGTGCTGCTACAGGGGGCAACACTGAAGCTTTCTTT	CSAATGGNTEAFF	.	TRBD1	TRBV20-1	TRBJ1-1	13
TGCAGTGCTAGAGGCCTAAGGTTGGAGAACACTGAAGCTTTCTTT	CSARGLRLENTEAFF	few	.	TRBV20-1	TRBJ1-1	15
TGCGCCAGCAGACCGCTGGACAGCTGGGACTATGGCTACACCTTC	CASRPLDSWDYGYTF	many	.	TRBV5-1	TRBJ1-2	15
TGTGCCAGCAGCTTCTCACTGGCCTCCTACGAGCAGTACTTC	CASSFSLASYEQYF	few	.	TRBV11-3	TRBJ2-7	14
TGCGCCAGCAGCTTGGAGAGGCACACTGAAGCTTTCTTT	CASSLERHTEAFF	.	.	TRBV5-1	TRBJ1-1	13
TGTGCCAGCAGCGTAGGCGGGACTAGCGGGAGTGATACGCAGTATTTT	CASSVGGTSGSDTQYF	.	TRBD2	TRBV9	TRBJ2-3	16
TGCAGTGCTAGAGATTCTCTGGGGGGTATCTCTGGGGCCAACGTCCTGACTTTC	CSARDSLGGISGANVLTF	.	.	TRBV20-1	TRBJ2-6	18
TGCGCCAGCAGCCCTTTGTCGGAGACCCAGTACTTC	CASSPLSETQYF	few	.	TRBV5-1	TRBJ2-5	12
TGTGCCAGCACGAGGGTAGCGGGTTACACCGGGGAGCTGTTTTTT	CASTRVAGYTGELFF	few	TRBD2	TRBV6-1	TRBJ2-2	15
TGTGCCAGCAGCTTAGGCCGGCGGAACACCGGGGAGCTGTTTTTT	CASSLGRRNTGELFF	.	.	TRBV13	TRBJ2-2	15
TGCAGTGCTAGAGATCTGCACAGTCGTGACGAGCAGTACTTC	CSARDLHSRDEQYF	.	.	TRBV20-1	TRBJ2-7	14
TGTGCCAGCAGCCTCAGCGGGGAAAGGAGGAATGAGCAGTTCTTC	CASSLSGERRNEQFF	few	TRBD2	TRBV11-2	TRBJ2-1	15
TGCGCCAGCAGCTTATCTTCCGGTGGGCCCGGGGAGCTGTTTTTT	CASSLSSGGPGELFF	.	.	TRBV5-1	TRBJ2-2	15
TGTGCCAGCAGTTTTAGGGACAGCCACTACGAGCAGTACTTC	CASSFRDSHYEQYF	many	TRBD1	TRBV27	TRBJ2-7	14
TGTGCCAGCAGCCCCCGTGCGGCGAACACCGGGGAGCTGTTTTTT	CASSPRAANTGELFF	.	.	TRBV7-2	TRBJ2-2	15
TGTGCCAGCAGCTTTCGGCGGGGGGCGGGGGAGACCCAGTACTTC	CASSFRRGAGETQYF	once	TRBD2	TRBV5-4	TRBJ2-5	15
TGCAGTGCTAGTACGAGTAGGGGTGACCGGCCCCAGCATTTT	CSASTSRGDRPQHF	.	.	TRBV20-1	TRBJ1-5	14
TGTGCCAGCAGTTACTATGTCGGCTCCTACGAGCAGTACTTC	CASSYYVGSYEQYF	many	.	TRBV6-2/TRBV6-3	TRBJ2-7	14
TGTGCCAGCAGCCAAGGTACCTACTACAATGAGCAGTTCTTC	CASSQGTYYNEQFF	.	.	TRBV11-1	TRBJ2-1	14
TGCGCCAGCAGCCAGTACGGGACAGGGGCCAACAATGAGCAGTTCTTC	CASSQYGTGANNEQFF	.	TRBD1	TRBV4-1	TRBJ2-1	16
TGCAGTGCTAGAGATCGTTTAGTTTTGGAGACCCAGTACTTC	CSARDRLVLETQYF	.	.	TRBV20-1	TRBJ2-5	14
TGCGCCAGCAGCTTACAGCAGGGAAACACCATATATTTT	CASSLQQGNTIYF	few	.	TRBV5-1	TRBJ1-3	13
TGTGCCAGCAGTTACTCGTCGTCGCATGGGAGAAACACCATATATTTT	CASSYSSSHGRNTIYF	.	.	TRBV6-5	TRBJ1-3	16
TGTGCCAGCAGCTATGGCGGGACTAGCTTGGGCGTACGGATCTTC	CASSYGGTSLGVRIF	.	TRBD2	TRBV11-2	TRBJ2-1	15
TGTGCCAGCAGCTACGGGGCCAACACTGAAGCTTTCTTT	CASSYGANTEAFF	many	.	TRBV12-3/TRBV12-4	TRBJ1-1	13
TGTGCCAGCAGCTTAGTCCCCCAAGGACTAGCGGGGGCCGCGAACACCGGGGAGCTGTTTTTT	CASSLVPQGLAGAANTGELFF	.	TRBD2	TRBV7-6	TRBJ2-2	21
TGCAGTGCTAGAATGGGGCCAGCGGGAGGGCAAGAGACCCAGTACTTC	CSARMGPAGGQETQYF	.	TRBD2	TRBV20-1	TRBJ2-5	16